These 3 T cell receptor beta chains were all obtained from the same sample, sequenced in a study of shared clonotypes between healthy human individuals. The assay was immunoSEQ multiplex PCR, and TCRdb's table has in-frame clones only and misses some. The repertoire holds some 530,000 clones, with about 84% as singletons. The sequenced material came from PBMCs. The receptors originated from a woman in her thirties or forties in good health. Some clones in this sample may be carry-over from other donors' samples.

In its sample, this clone was seen a few times. The CDR3 loop is CASSESAAGGYIQYF. CDR3 in DNA: TGTGCCAGCAGTGAATCAGCGGCAGGAGGATACATTCAGTACTTC. The chain carries TRBV2 and TRBJ2-4, with D possibly TRBD2 on 5 matching bases. The germline V gene has CDR1 SNHLY and CDR2 FYNNEI. V was trimmed by 2 bases and J by 8 bases, leaving 16 bases between them. The CDR3 has 15 amino acids.

The V and J genes are TRBV6-1 and TRBJ1-4; no definite D call. The CDR3 totals 15 residues. V was pared by 6 bases and J by 3 bases, with 14 bases between. Germline CDR1 reads MNHNS; CDR2 reads SASEGT. This CDR3 reads CASRNSGMANEKLFF. Here the CDR3 DNA reads TGTGCCAGCAGAAACTCAGGCATGGCTAATGAAAAACTGTTTTTT.

The chain employs TRBV2 and TRBJ1-2; 8 bases line up with TRBD1. V trimming: 5 bases; J trimming: 5 bases; junction bases outside the gene matches: 13. Germline CDR1 and CDR2: SNHLY and FYNNEI. There are 16 residues in the CDR3. CDR3 amino acids: CASSTGGSSLGYGYTF. The CDR3 nucleotides are TGTGCCAGCAGTACAGGGGGGAGTAGTCTTGGATATGGCTACACCTTC.